This TCR beta chain appears in the sequencing data of a study of cytomegalovirus exposure and HLA in healthy donors. Study-wide points: Most of the CMV-associated TCR beta chains (in a later analysis) appeared to be HLA-restricted. Some highly shared sequence variants likely arose as a pipeline artifact.

The primer mix had 60 Vbeta and 13 Jbeta primers. Repertoires were generated with immunoSEQ multiplex PCR, while TCRdb's copy carries only in-frame clones and drops some. Found here are approximately 160,000 clones, more than 60% of them singletons; the top ten hold roughly 3%. Concerning this clone: Its antigen is unidentified.

Germline CDR1 reads LGHNA; CDR2 reads YSLEER. There are 15 residues in the CDR3. The ends lost 3 bases at V and 2 bases at J; junction bases unmatched: 5. The source is a woman aged 50 to 65 in good health and CMV-seropositive. This chain connects TRBV4-3 to TRBJ1-2; 8 bases agree with TRBD1. The specimen sequenced was PBMCs. The CDR3 DNA reads TGCGCCAGCAGCCAGGCGGGACAGGCCAACTATGGCTACACCTTC. Translation: CASSQAGQANYGYTF.